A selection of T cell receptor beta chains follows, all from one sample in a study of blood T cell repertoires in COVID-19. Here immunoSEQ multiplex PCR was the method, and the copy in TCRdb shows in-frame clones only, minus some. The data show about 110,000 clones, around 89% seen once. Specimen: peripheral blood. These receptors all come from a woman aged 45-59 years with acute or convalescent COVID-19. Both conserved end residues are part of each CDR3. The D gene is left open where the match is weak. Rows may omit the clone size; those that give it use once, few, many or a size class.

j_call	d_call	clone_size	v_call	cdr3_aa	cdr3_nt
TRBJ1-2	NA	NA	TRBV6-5	CASSSEGYGYTF	TGTGCCAGCAGTTCAGAGGGCTATGGCTACACCTTC
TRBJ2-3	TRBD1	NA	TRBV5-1	CASSLGQGWTDTQYF	TGCGCCAGCAGCTTGGGACAGGGGTGGACAGATACGCAGTATTTT
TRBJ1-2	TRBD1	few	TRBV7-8	CASSLGVTGTGYYGYTF	TGTGCCAGCAGCTTAGGGGTTACCGGGACAGGGTACTATGGCTACACCTTC
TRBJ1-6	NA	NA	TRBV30	CAWSTTSSPLHF	TGTGCCTGGAGTACCACCAGTTCACCCCTCCACTTT
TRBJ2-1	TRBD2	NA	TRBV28	CASSDGTSGRGEQFF	TGTGCCAGCAGTGACGGGACTAGCGGGAGAGGTGAGCAGTTCTTC
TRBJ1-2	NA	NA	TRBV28	CASSLGQPPGYGYTF	TGTGCCAGCAGTTTGGGCCAGCCCCCTGGGTATGGCTACACCTTC
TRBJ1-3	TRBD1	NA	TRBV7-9	CASSRGQGNTIYF	TGTGCCAGCAGCCGGGGACAGGGAAACACCATATATTTT
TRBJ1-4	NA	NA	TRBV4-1	CASSSDRTNEKLFF	TGCGCCAGCAGCTCGGACAGAACTAATGAAAAACTGTTTTTT
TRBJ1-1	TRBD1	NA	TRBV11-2	CASSPAAGQGYTEAFF	TGTGCCAGCAGCCCAGCGGCGGGACAGGGCTACACTGAAGCTTTCTTT
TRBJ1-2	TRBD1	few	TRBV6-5	CASSSDRGREKSYTF	TGTGCCAGCAGTTCCGACAGGGGGCGCGAGAAGAGCTACACCTTC
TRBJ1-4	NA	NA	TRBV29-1	CSVEEAGDEKLFF	TGCAGCGTTGAGGAGGCAGGGGATGAAAAACTGTTTTTT
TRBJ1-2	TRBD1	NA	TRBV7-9	CASSLVDRGFNYGYTF	TGTGCCAGCAGCTTAGTGGACAGGGGGTTTAACTATGGCTACACCTTC
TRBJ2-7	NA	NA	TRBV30	CAWSVSGYEQYF	TGTGCCTGGAGTGTTTCGGGCTACGAGCAGTACTTC
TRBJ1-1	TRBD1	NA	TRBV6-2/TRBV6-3	CASSYNRDRRQHTEAFF	TGTGCCAGCAGTTATAACCGGGACAGGAGACAACACACTGAAGCTTTCTTT
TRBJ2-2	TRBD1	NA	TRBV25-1	CASATLDRANTGELFF	TGTGCCAGCGCTACCCTTGACAGGGCGAACACCGGGGAGCTGTTTTTT
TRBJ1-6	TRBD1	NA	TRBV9	CASSVGGQWNSPLHF	TGTGCCAGCAGCGTAGGGGGACAGTGGAATTCACCCCTCCACTTT
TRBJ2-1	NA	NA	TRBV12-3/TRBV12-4	CASRPTSQNEQFF	TGTGCCAGCAGACCGACTAGTCAGAATGAGCAGTTCTTC
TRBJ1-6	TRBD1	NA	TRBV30	CAWSLGSGGSPLHF	TGTGCCTGGAGTCTTGGGTCAGGGGGATCACCCCTCCACTTT
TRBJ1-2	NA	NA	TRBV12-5	CASGSSGGYGYTF	TGTGCTAGTGGTTCCTCCGGGGGTTATGGCTACACCTTC
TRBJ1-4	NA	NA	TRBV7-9	CASSNRQDPATNEKLFF	TGTGCCAGCAGCAACCGACAGGACCCTGCAACTAATGAAAAACTGTTTTTT
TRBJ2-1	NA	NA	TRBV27	CASSPGQSNEQFF	TGTGCCAGCAGTCCGGGACAATCCAATGAGCAGTTCTTC
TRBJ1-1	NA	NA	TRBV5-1	CASSVGGASEAFF	TGCGCCAGCAGCGTTGGGGGGGCCTCCGAAGCTTTCTTT
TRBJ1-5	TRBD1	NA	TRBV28	CASSSWTGEYYSNQPQHF	TGTGCCAGCAGTTCGTGGACAGGGGAATACTATAGCAATCAGCCCCAGCATTTT
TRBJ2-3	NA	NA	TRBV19	CASSIEASRDTQYF	TGTGCCAGTAGTATAGAGGCCTCCAGGGATACGCAGTATTTT
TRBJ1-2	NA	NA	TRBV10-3	CAISESSYGYTF	TGTGCCATCAGTGAGTCGAGTTACGGCTACACCTTC
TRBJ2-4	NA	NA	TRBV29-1	CSAYGNIQYF	TGCAGCGCATACGGGAACATTCAGTACTTC
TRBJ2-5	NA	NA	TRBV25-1	CASSPGETQYF	TGTGCCAGCAGTCCGGGGGAGACCCAGTACTTC
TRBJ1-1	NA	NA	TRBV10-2	CASTLTSTNTEAFF	TGCGCCAGCACCCTGACTTCGACCAACACTGAAGCTTTCTTT
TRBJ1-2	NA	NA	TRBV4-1	CASSQPGANYGYTF	TGCGCCAGCAGCCAGCCAGGGGCTAACTATGGCTACACCTTC
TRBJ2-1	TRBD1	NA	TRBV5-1	CASSGGQALGNEQFF	TGCGCCAGCAGCGGAGGACAGGCCCTGGGCAATGAGCAGTTCTTC
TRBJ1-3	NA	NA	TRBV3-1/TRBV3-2	CASSQQVGAGNTIYF	TGTGCCAGCAGCCAACAAGTCGGGGCTGGAAACACCATATATTTT
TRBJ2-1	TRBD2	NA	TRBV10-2	CASSAALGGNNEQFF	TGCGCCAGCAGTGCCGCTTTGGGAGGGAACAATGAGCAGTTCTTC
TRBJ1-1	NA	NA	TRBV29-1	CSVGSRLSTEAFF	TGCAGCGTTGGATCCAGGCTGAGCACTGAAGCTTTCTTT
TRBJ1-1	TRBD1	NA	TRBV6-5	CASSYDRVRNTEAFF	TGTGCCAGCAGTTACGACAGGGTTCGAAACACTGAAGCTTTCTTT
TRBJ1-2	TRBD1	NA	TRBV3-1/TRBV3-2	CASSRGTAQYYGYTF	TGTGCCAGCAGCCGGGGGACAGCTCAATACTATGGCTACACCTTC
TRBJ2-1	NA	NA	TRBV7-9	CASSYLEYNEQFF	TGTGCCAGCAGCTACTTGGAGTACAATGAGCAGTTCTTC